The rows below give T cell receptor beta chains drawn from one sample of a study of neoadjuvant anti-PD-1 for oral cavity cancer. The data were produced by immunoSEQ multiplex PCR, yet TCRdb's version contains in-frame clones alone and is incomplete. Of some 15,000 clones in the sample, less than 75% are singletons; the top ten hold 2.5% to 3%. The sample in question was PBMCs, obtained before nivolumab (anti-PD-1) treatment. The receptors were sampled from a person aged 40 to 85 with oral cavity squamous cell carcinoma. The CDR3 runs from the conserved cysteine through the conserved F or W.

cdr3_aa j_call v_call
CASSLDPRSYGYTF TRBJ1-2 TRBV6-6
CASSGYTPGHALYEQYF TRBJ2-7 TRBV6-1
CASSRGQGNTEAFF TRBJ1-1 TRBV10-1
CASSLAEPGINEQFF TRBJ2-1 TRBV5-1
CSVRGTSGSPDTQYF TRBJ2-3 TRBV29-1
CASSFVGNEQFF TRBJ2-1 TRBV5-1
CASSISAEYGYTF TRBJ1-2 TRBV19
CASSSQQVNTEAFF TRBJ1-1 TRBV5-1
CASSDSEGRSGSTEAFF TRBJ1-1 TRBV6-4
CAWGTGNEQYF TRBJ2-7 TRBV30
CASSPDRGRGGYTF TRBJ1-2 TRBV19
CASSLSPSGTNEQFF TRBJ2-1 TRBV27
CASSYSESPTGLYF TRBJ2-7 TRBV6-5
CASSLSRGGNQPQHF TRBJ1-5 TRBV27
CASGSSREDNEQFF TRBJ2-1 TRBV12-5
CASALAGETQYF TRBJ2-5 TRBV6-1
CASSGDTTQYF TRBJ2-5 TRBV9
CASKRSSGAGNTIYF TRBJ1-3 TRBV6-5
CAVGGANYGYTF TRBJ1-2 TRBV6-6
CSAEGALWMNTEAFF TRBJ1-1 TRBV29-1
CASSEAWKSGRCVF TRBJ2-1 TRBV6-1
CASSGSFPYNEQFF TRBJ2-1 TRBV7-3
CASSLVVGGNEQFF TRBJ2-1 TRBV5-1
CASSTEAGGNTGELFF TRBJ2-2 TRBV7-6
CASSHLTGQGTYEQYF TRBJ2-7 TRBV7-9
CASRGGGNTIYF TRBJ1-3 TRBV10-1
CASRGLSEQYF TRBJ2-7 TRBV19
CASSVVGSAEQYF TRBJ2-7 TRBV9
CASSWSSTDTQYF TRBJ2-3 TRBV6-5
CASSRHPGLNTEAFF TRBJ1-1 TRBV2
CSVGARQAPEQFF TRBJ2-1 TRBV29-1
CAWTPGALNTEAFF TRBJ1-1 TRBV30
CASSYSRGAGYGYTF TRBJ1-2 TRBV6-6
CASSGGPTIEQYF TRBJ2-7 TRBV5-1
CASSRGTGTNEKLFF TRBJ1-4 TRBV19
CASSDPGGSTDTQYF TRBJ2-3 TRBV2
CASSQETEYEQYF TRBJ2-7 TRBV4-2
CASSASRDRGFLNTEAFF TRBJ1-1 TRBV6-1
CATRGPTVYEQYF TRBJ2-7 TRBV2
CASSTLTSGSVTQYF TRBJ2-3 TRBV2
CSVGKGAFPDTQYF TRBJ2-3 TRBV29-1
CASRPQAGPYEQYF TRBJ2-7 TRBV6-1
CASSLGVEGGKLFF TRBJ1-4 TRBV25-1
CASSESVTSGSLEQYF TRBJ2-7 TRBV25-1
CASSRGGGNEKLFF TRBJ1-4 TRBV19
CASSLKTGKTGELFF TRBJ2-2 TRBV6-4
CATSSDRGRETQYF TRBJ2-5 TRBV15
CASSSTVNEQFF TRBJ2-1 TRBV27
CASSPSGGRYQPQHF TRBJ1-5 TRBV5-6
CAWETLAGSNEQFF TRBJ2-1 TRBV30
CAWSPRGQNTEAFF TRBJ1-1 TRBV30
CASSLEGYGTEAFF TRBJ1-1 TRBV5-1
CASSLPATYGYTF TRBJ1-2 TRBV5-5